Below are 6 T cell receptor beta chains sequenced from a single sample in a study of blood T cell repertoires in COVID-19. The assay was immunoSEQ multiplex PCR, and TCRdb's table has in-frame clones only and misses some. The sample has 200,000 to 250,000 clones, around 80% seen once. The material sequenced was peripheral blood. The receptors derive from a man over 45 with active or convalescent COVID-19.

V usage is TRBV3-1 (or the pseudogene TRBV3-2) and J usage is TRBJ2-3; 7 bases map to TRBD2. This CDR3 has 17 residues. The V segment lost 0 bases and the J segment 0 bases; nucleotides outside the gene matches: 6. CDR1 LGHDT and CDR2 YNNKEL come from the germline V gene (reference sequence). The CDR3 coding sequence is TGTGCCAGCAGCCAAGATTCGTGGGGGGGAAGCACAGATACGCAGTATTTT. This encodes CASSQDSWGGSTDTQYF.

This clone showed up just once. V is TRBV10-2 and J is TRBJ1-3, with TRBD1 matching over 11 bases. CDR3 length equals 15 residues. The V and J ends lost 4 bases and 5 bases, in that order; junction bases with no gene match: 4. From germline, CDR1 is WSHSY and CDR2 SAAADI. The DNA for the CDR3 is TGCGCCAGCAGTGGGGACAGGGGGTTTAGAAACACCATATATTTT. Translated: CASSGDRGFRNTIYF.

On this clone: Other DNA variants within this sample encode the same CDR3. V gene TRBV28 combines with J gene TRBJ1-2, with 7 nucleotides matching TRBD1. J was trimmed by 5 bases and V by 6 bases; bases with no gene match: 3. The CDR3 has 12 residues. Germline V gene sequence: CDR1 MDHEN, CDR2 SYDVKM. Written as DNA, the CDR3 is TGTGCCAGCAGCTTGACAGGGTATGGCTACACCTTC. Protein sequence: CASSLTGYGYTF.

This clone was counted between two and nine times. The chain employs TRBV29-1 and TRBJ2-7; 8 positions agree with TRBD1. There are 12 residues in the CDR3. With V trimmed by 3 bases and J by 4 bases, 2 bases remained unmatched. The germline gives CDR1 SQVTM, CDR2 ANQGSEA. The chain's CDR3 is CSVEDREYEQYF. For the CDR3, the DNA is TGCAGCGTTGAGGACAGGGAATACGAGCAGTACTTC.

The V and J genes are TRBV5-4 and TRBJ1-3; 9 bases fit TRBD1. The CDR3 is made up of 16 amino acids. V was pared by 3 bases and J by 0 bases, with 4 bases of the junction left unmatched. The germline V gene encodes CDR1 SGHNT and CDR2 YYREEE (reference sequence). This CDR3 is CASSSKDRGSGNTIYF. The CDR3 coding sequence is TGTGCCAGCAGCTCCAAGGACAGGGGCTCTGGAAACACCATATATTTT.

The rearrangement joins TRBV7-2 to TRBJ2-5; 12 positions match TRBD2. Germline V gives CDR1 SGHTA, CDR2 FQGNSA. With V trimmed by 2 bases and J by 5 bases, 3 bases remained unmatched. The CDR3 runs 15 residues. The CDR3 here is CASSLTGTSGETQYF. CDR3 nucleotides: TGTGCCAGCAGCTTAACCGGGACTAGCGGGGAGACCCAGTACTTC.